The subject of this entry is one T cell receptor (beta chain). Its target is not known. CDR1 is SGHNT, CDR2 YENEEA, per germline. Unmatched junction bases numbered 4, after V lost 1 base and J lost 4 bases. The CDR3 is 17 residues long. The data were obtained in a study of cytomegalovirus exposure and HLA in healthy donors. Whole-study results and caveats: The study listed around 150 cytomegalovirus-associated TCR beta chains.

TCRdb's table, derived via immunoSEQ multiplex PCR, lists solely in-frame clones and lacks some. The sample lists 60,000 to 80,000 clones; around four fifths were seen once. These donors were members of the approximately 110-subject validation cohort, a group separate from the roughly 670-subject first cohort. The TCR was taken from a young man in good health and CMV-seronegative. The chain joins TRBV11-3 to TRBJ2-2, with 12 bases matching TRBD2. Sequencing was performed on PBMCs. The chain's CDR3 is CASSLVRLAGVTGELFF. Here the CDR3 DNA reads TGTGCCAGCAGCTTAGTTAGACTAGCGGGAGTCACCGGGGAGCTGTTTTTT.